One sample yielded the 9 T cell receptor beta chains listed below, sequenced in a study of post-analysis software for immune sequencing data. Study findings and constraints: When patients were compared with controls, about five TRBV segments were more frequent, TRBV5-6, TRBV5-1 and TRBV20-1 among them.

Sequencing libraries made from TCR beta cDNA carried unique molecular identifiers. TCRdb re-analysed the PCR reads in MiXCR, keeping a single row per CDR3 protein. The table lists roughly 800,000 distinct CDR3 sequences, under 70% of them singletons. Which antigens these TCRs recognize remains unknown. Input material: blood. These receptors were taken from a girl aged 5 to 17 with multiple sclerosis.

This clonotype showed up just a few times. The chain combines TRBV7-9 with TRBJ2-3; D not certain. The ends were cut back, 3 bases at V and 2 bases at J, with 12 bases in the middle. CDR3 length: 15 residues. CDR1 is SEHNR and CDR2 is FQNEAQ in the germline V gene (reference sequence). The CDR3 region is CASSLDGRTTDTQYF. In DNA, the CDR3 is TGTGCCAGCAGCTTGGACGGACGGACCACAGATACGCAGTATTTT.

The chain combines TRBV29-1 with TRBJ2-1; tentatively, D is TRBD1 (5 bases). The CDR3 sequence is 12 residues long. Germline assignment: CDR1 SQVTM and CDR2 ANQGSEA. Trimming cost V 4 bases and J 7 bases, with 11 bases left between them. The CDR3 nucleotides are TGCAGCGTTGGACAGCTAGGGAATGAGCAGTTCTTC. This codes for CSVGQLGNEQFF.

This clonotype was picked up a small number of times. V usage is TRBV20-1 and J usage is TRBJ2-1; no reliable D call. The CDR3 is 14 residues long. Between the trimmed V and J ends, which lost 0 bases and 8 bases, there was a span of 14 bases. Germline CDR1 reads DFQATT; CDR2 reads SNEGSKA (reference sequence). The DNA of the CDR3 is TGCAGTGCTAGAGATCGGGCTGGTGTCTATGAGCAGTTCTTC. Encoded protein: CSARDRAGVYEQFF.

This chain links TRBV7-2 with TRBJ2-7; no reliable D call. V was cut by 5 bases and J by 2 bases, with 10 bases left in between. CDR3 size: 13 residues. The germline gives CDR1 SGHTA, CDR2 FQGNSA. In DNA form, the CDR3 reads TGTGCCAGCAGCAGGGAACGCACCTACGAGCAGTACTTC. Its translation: CASSRERTYEQYF. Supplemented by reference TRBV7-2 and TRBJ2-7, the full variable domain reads GAGVSQSPSNKVTEKGKDVELRCDPISGHTALYWYRQSLGQGLEFLIYFQGNSAPDKSGLPSDRFSAERTGGSVSTLTIQRTQQEDSAVYLCASSRERTYEQYFGPGTRLTVT.

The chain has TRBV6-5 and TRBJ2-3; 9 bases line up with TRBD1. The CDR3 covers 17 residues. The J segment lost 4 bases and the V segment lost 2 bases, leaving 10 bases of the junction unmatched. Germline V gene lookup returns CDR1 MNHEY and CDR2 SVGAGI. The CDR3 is CASSYARHRGRSDTQYF. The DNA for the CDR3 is TGTGCCAGCAGTTACGCGAGACACAGGGGGCGGTCAGATACGCAGTATTTT.

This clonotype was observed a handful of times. CDR3 region: CASSLRGGHSGANVLTF. In DNA, the CDR3 is TGTGCCAGCAGCTTAAGAGGGGGCCACTCTGGGGCCAACGTCCTGACTTTC. J is TRBJ2-6 and V is TRBV7-2, with TRBD1 identical over 7 bases. The ends lost 2 bases at V and 0 bases at J; junction bases unmatched: 4. This CDR3 comprises 17 residues. The germline V gene has CDR1 SGHTA and CDR2 FQGNSA.

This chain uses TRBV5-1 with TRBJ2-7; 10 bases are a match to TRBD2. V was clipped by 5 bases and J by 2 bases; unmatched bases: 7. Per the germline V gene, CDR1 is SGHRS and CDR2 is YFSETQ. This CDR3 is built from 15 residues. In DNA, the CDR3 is TGCGCCAGCAGAGTTCAGCGGGAGGGCCCCTACGAGCAGTACTTC. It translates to CASRVQREGPYEQYF. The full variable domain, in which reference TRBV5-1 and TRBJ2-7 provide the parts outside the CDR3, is KAGVTQTPRYLIKTRGQQVTLSCSPISGHRSVSWYQQTPGQGLQFLFEYFSETQRNKGNFPGRFSGRQFSNSRSEMNVSTLELGDSALYLCASRVQREGPYEQYFGPGTRLTVT.

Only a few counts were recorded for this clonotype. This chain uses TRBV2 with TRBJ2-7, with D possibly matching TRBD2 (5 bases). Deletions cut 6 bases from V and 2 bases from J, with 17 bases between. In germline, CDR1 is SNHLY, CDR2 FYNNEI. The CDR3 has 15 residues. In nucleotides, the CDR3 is TGTGCCAGCAGCGAGGAGGCAGCAACCACCTACGAGCAGTACTTC. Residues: CASSEEAATTYEQYF.

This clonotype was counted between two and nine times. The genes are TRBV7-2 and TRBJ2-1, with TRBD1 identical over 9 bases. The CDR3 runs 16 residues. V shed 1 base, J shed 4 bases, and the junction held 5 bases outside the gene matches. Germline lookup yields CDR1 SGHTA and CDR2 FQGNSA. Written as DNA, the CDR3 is TGTGCCAGCAGCTTAGAGGGGACAGGGTCTTACAATGAGCAGTTCTTC. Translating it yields CASSLEGTGSYNEQFF.